A selection of T cell receptor beta chains follows, all from one sample in a study of cytomegalovirus exposure and HLA in healthy donors. Sequencing was performed with immunoSEQ multiplex PCR; in TCRdb, only in-frame clones are kept and a portion is missing. The sample consists of approximately 110,000 clones, 90% to 95% of them appearing once. Sequenced input: PBMCs. These TCRs come from a woman aged 18-30 years in good health and CMV-seronegative. CDR3s include the opening cysteine and the closing phenylalanine or tryptophan. D genes are given only for firm matches. Size values are once, few and many counts, or a class for expanded clones, and some rows have none.

TRBJ2-1 TRBV10-2 TRBD2 - CASIGTSGGNYNEQFF TGCGCCAGCATTGGGACTAGCGGGGGGAACTACAATGAGCAGTTCTTC
TRBJ1-1 TRBV7-9 - - CASSLLQQNTEAFF TGTGCCAGCAGCTTACTACAGCAGAACACTGAAGCTTTCTTT
TRBJ2-2 TRBV7-2 - - CASSLGTVGFRLFF TGTGCCAGCAGCTTAGGGACAGTCGGGTTCAGGCTGTTTTTT
TRBJ2-3 TRBV11-3 - once CASSARQLDTQYF TGTGCCAGCAGCGCTCGACAGCTAGATACGCAGTATTTT
TRBJ2-1 TRBV30 TRBD2 - CAWRLAGALGNNEQFF TGTGCCTGGAGACTAGCGGGAGCTCTGGGGAACAATGAGCAGTTCTTC
TRBJ2-1 TRBV11-2 - - CASGQLVRNEQFF TGTGCCAGCGGGCAACTAGTCCGGAATGAGCAGTTCTTC
TRBJ2-1 TRBV5-1 TRBD2 - CASSLLAGGQNEQFF TGCGCCAGCAGCTTACTAGCGGGGGGGCAGAATGAGCAGTTCTTC
TRBJ1-4 TRBV29-1 TRBD1 - CSVAPTGDAAEKLFF TGCAGCGTCGCTCCTACAGGGGACGCTGCTGAAAAACTGTTTTTT
TRBJ2-1 TRBV27 - - CASSFGGSPYNEQFF TGTGCCAGCAGTTTCGGCGGTTCTCCCTACAATGAGCAGTTCTTC
TRBJ2-7 TRBV27 - - CASSSYDYPYEQYF TGTGCCAGCAGTTCCTACGACTACCCCTACGAGCAGTACTTC
TRBJ2-5 TRBV27 - once CASSYDRRQETQYF TGTGCCAGCAGTTATGACAGGAGACAAGAGACCCAGTACTTC